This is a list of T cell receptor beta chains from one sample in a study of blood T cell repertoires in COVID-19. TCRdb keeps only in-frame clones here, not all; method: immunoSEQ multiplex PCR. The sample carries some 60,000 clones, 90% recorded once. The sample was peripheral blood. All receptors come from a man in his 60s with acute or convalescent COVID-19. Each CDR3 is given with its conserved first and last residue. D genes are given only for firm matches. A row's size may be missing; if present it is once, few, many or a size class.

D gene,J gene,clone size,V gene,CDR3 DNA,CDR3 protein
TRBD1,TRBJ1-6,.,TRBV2,TGTGCCAGCAGTGTGGACAGGGTAGGGTCACCCCTCCACTTT,CASSVDRVGSPLHF
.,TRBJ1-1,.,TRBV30,TGTGCCGGTGACCGGGGGAACACTGAAGCTTTCTTT,CAGDRGNTEAFF
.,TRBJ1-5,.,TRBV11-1,TGTGCCAGCCCGAAGTTAGCCGACCGGGGAGTTTCGCCCCAGCATTTT,CASPKLADRGVSPQHF
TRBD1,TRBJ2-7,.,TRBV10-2,TGCGCCATCGGACAGGGGTACGAGCAGTACTTC,CAIGQGYEQYF
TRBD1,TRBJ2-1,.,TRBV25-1,TGTGCCAGCAAAGGACAGGCCGAATACAATGAGCAGTTCTTC,CASKGQAEYNEQFF
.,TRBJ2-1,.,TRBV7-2,TGTGCCAGCAGCCCCGGGACTCCTTCCTACAATGAGCAGTTCTTC,CASSPGTPSYNEQFF
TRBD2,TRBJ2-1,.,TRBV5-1,TGCGCCAGCAGCGCAACTAGCGGGCCCTACAATGAGCAGTTCTTC,CASSATSGPYNEQFF
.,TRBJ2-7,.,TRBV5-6,TGTGCCAGCAGCTTGGCATACGAGCAGTACTTC,CASSLAYEQYF
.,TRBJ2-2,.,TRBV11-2,TGTGCCAGCAGCTTAGGACAGTGGACCGGGGAGCTGTTTTTT,CASSLGQWTGELFF
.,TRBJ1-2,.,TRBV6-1,TGTGCCAGCAGTGAAAGGCCGGGGGGTACCTATGGCTACACCTTC,CASSERPGGTYGYTF
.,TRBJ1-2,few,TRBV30,TGTGCCTGGAGTGTAGGCAACCCCGGGAGGGGCTACACCTTC,CAWSVGNPGRGYTF
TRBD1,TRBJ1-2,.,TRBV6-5,TGTGCCAGCAGTACCGGGACAGACCGATTCTATGGCTACACCTTC,CASSTGTDRFYGYTF
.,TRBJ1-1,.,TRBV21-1,TGTGCCAGCAGCAAAAAACGGACAGGGAACACTGAAGCTTTCTTT,CASSKKRTGNTEAFF
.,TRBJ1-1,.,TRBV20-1,TGCAGTGCTAGAGTAAACACTGAAGCTTTCTTT,CSARVNTEAFF
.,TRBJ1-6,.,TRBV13,TGTGCCAGCAGCTTTCGAGAGATTAATTCACCCCTCCACTTT,CASSFREINSPLHF
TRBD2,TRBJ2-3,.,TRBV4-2,TGTGCCAGCAGTCGGCCGGGACTAGCGGGGGGAGATACGCAGTATTTT,CASSRPGLAGGDTQYF
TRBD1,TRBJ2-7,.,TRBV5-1,TGCGCCAGCAGCTATGGGACAGGGGGCAACGAGCAGTACTTC,CASSYGTGGNEQYF
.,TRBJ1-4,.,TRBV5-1,TGCGCCAGCAGCGTCGAGGGTGCAACTAATGAAAAACTGTTTTTT,CASSVEGATNEKLFF
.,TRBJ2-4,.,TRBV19,TGTGCCAGTAGTATAGGAGCAGGGGCGTTGATCCAAAACATTCAGTACTTC,CASSIGAGALIQNIQYF
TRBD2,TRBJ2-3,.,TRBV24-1,TGTGCCACCAGTGACCGGACTAGTACAGATACGCAGTATTTT,CATSDRTSTDTQYF
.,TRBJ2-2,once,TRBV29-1,TGCAGCGTTAGGGGGGGCAATACCGGGGAGCTGTTTTTT,CSVRGGNTGELFF
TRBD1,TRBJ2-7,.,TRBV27,TGTGCCAGCAGTCCCCCGGGACAGGGTGCTGATGAGCAGTACTTC,CASSPPGQGADEQYF
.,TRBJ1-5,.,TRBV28,TGTGCCAGCAGTTTTCAGGGATGGGGTCAGCCCCAGCATTTT,CASSFQGWGQPQHF
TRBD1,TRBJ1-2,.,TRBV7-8,TGTGCCAGCAGCCCGGACAGGGGCGTCTATGGCTACACCTTC,CASSPDRGVYGYTF
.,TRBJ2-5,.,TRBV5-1,TGCGCCAGCAGCTTGGGGACAAAAGGAGAGACCCAGTACTTC,CASSLGTKGETQYF
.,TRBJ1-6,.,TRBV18,TGTGCCAGCTCAACCGGGATAGCGAGCTCCTATAATTCACCCCTCCACTTT,CASSTGIASSYNSPLHF
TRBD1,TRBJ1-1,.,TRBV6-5,TGTGCCAGCAGTCCTAGGACAGGGGTGGCCACTGAAGCTTTCTTT,CASSPRTGVATEAFF
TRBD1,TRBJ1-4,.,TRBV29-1,TGCAGCGTTGGGGACAGTCGAGATGAAAAACTGTTTTTT,CSVGDSRDEKLFF
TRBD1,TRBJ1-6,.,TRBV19,TGTGCCAGTAGTATAGGTCCGGGACAGTATAATTCACCCCTCCACTTT,CASSIGPGQYNSPLHF
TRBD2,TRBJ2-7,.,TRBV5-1,TGCGCCAGTGCGACTAGCGGGGGGTACTACGAGCAGTACTTC,CASATSGGYYEQYF
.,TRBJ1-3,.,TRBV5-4,TGTGCCAGCAGCTTTGTCCAAGAGAACACCATATATTTT,CASSFVQENTIYF
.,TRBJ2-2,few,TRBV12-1,TGTGCCAGCAGCCCATGGTGGAGGAACACCGGGGAGCTGTTTTTT,CASSPWWRNTGELFF
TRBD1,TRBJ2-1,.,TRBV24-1,TGTGCCACCAGTGATCCCGCTATGAAGACAGGGGACTCCTACAATGAGCAGTTCTTC,CATSDPAMKTGDSYNEQFF
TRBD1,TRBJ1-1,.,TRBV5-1,TGCGCCAGCAGCGCGCCTCAGGGGGCTGGGGACACTGAAGCTTTCTTT,CASSAPQGAGDTEAFF
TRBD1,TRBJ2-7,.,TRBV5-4,TGTGCCAGCAGCTTTAAGCTTCTGGACAGGGTGAGTGAGCAGTACTTC,CASSFKLLDRVSEQYF
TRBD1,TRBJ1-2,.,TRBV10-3,TGTGCCATCAGTGACAACCAGGGGGCCGGTGGCTACACCTTC,CAISDNQGAGGYTF
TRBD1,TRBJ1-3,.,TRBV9,TGTGCCAGCAGCGCAGGGACAGGCTCTGGAAACACCATATATTTT,CASSAGTGSGNTIYF
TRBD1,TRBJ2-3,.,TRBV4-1,TGCGCCAGCAGCCAAGAGAGAGGGGGCCATCAGCCCCAGTATTTT,CASSQERGGHQPQYF
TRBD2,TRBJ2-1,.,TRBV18,TGTGCCAGCTCACCGATTCCGGGACTAGCGGGGGGGCTTCGGTTCTTC,CASSPIPGLAGGLRFF
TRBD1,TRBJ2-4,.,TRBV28,TGTGCCAGCAGTTCTGCGGGACAGGGTTTAAACATTCAGTACTTC,CASSSAGQGLNIQYF
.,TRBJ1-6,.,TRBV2,TGTGCCAGCAGGACAGTCAATTCCTATAATTCACCCCTCCACTTT,CASRTVNSYNSPLHF
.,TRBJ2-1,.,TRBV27,TGTGCCAGCAGTCATCGTTGGGGCCCAAACGATGAGCAGTTCTTC,CASSHRWGPNDEQFF
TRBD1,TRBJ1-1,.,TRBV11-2,TGTGCCAGCAGCCAGACAGGGTATGATGAAGCTTTCTTT,CASSQTGYDEAFF
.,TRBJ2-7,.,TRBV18,TGTGCCAGCTCACCACGGCAGATCCTCTACGAGCAGTACTTC,CASSPRQILYEQYF
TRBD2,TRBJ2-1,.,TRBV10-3,TGTGCCATCAGTGAGGGGAGCGGGGGGGCTTGGACCTACAATGAGCAGTTCTTC,CAISEGSGGAWTYNEQFF
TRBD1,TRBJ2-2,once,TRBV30,TGTGCCTGGAGTTCACCGGGACAGAAGAACACCGGGGAGCTGTTTTTT,CAWSSPGQKNTGELFF
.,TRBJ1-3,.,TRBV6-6,TGTGCCAGCAGGCGGGGAAACACCATATATTTT,CASRRGNTIYF
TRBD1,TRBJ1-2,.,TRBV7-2,TGTGCCAGCAGCCGTCTCGGGACAGCGACTAACTATGGCTACACCTTC,CASSRLGTATNYGYTF
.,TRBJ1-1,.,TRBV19,TGTGCCAGTAGTATGGCTCGGACAATGAACACTGAAGCTTTCTTT,CASSMARTMNTEAFF
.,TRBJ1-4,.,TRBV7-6,TGTGCCAGCAGCTTAGGAGGGATTGAAAAACTGTTTTTT,CASSLGGIEKLFF